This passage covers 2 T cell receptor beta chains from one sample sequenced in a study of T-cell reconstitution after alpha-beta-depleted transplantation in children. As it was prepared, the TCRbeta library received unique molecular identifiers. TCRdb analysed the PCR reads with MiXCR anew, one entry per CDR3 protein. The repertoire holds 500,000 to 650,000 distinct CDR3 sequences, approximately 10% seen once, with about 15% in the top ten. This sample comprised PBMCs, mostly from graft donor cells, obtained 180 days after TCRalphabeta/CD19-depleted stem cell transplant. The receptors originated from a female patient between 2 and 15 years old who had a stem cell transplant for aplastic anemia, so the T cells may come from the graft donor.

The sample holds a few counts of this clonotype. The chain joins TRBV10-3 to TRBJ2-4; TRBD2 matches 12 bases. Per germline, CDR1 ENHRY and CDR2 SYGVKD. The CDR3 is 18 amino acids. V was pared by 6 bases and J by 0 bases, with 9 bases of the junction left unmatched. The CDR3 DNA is TGTGCCATCAGCCAGGTCCTAGCGGGAGGGATAGCCAAAAACATTCAGTACTTC. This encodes CAISQVLAGGIAKNIQYF.

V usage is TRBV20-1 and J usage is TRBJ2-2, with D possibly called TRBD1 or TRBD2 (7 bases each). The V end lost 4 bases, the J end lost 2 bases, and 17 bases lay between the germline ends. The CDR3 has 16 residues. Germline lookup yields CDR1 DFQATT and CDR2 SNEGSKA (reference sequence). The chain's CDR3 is CSANKAGQYNTGELFF. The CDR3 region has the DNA TGCAGTGCTAACAAAGCGGGACAGTATAACACCGGGGAGCTGTTTTTT.